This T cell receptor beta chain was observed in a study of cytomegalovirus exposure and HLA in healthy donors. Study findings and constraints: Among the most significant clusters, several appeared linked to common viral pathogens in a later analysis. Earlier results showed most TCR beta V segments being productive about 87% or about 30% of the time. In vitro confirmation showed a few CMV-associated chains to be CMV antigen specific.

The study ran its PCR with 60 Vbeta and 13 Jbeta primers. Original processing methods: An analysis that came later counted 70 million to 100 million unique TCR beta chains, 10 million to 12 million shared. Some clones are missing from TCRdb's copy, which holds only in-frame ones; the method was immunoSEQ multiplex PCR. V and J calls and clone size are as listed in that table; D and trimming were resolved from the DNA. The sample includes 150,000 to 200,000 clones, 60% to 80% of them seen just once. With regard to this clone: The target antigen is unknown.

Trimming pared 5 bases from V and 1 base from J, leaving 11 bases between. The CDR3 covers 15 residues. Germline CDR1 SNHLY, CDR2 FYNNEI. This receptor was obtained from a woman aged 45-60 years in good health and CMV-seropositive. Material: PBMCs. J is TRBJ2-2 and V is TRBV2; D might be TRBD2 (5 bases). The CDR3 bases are TGTGCCAGCAGTCCCGAGGGTCGGAACACCGGGGAGCTGTTTTTT. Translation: CASSPEGRNTGELFF. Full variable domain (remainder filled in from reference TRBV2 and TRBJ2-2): EPEVTQTPSHQVTQMGQEVILRCVPISNHLYFYWYRQILGQKVEFLVSFYNNEISEKSEIFDDQFSVERPDGSNFTLKIRSTKLEDSAMYFCASSPEGRNTGELFFGEGSRLTVL.